These 5 T cell receptor beta chains were sequenced from one sample in a study of OX40 agonist ivuxolimab in advanced cancers. TCRdb's copy holds only in-frame clones and misses some; the assay was immunoSEQ multiplex PCR. Here the sample spans around 68,000 clones, about nine tenths being singletons. Sample: CD4+ or CD8+ T cells sorted from blood, taken in a trial of the OX40 agonist ivuxolimab. The receptors here all came from an adult with an advanced solid tumor such as melanoma, head and neck, liver or kidney cancer.

The gene calls are TRBV7-5 and TRBJ2-7. TRBV7-5 represents a pseudogene. This CDR3 contains 16 residues. The CDR3 DNA is TGTGCCAGAAGCCACAGGGGCCCGGGAGGCTCCTACGAGCAGTACTTC. It translates to CARSHRGPGGSYEQYF.

The J gene is TRBJ2-3, the V gene TRBV7-3; D not resolved. The CDR3 totals 13 residues. Germline V gene data show CDR1 as SGHTA and CDR2 as FQGTGA. Between the trimmed V and J ends, which lost 2 bases and 2 bases, there was a span of 5 bases. The CDR3 nucleotides read TGTGCCAGCAGCTTACAGCTCACAGATACGCAGTATTTT. Translating gives CASSLQLTDTQYF.

This chain links TRBV7-3 with TRBJ2-6; 9 bases are a match to TRBD1. The CDR3 length is 16 residues. With V trimmed by 5 bases and J by 2 bases, 4 bases remained unmatched. The germline CDR1 and CDR2 sequences are SGHTA and FQGTGA. CDR3 residues: CASSPWTGAGANVLTF. The CDR3 bases are TGTGCCAGCAGCCCATGGACAGGGGCTGGGGCCAACGTCCTGACTTTC.

The rearrangement uses TRBV27 and TRBJ1-1, with no clear D. Germline V gene data show CDR1 as MNHEY and CDR2 as SMNVEV (reference sequence). The length of the CDR3 is 14 residues. Between the trimmed V and J ends, which lost 5 bases and 4 bases, there was a span of 14 bases. Written as DNA, the CDR3 is TGTGCCAGCAGTCTCCGTCAGTATGGCACTGAAGCTTTCTTT. This gives the protein CASSLRQYGTEAFF.

This chain uses TRBV19 with TRBJ2-1; D possibly corresponds to TRBD2 (6 bases). The germline V gene encodes CDR1 LNHDA and CDR2 SQIVND (reference sequence). Trimming shortened V by 5 bases and J by 0 bases, and 17 bases separated the two germline ends. This CDR3 spans 17 amino acids. The CDR3 loop is CASSPPPFSGSYNEQFF. As DNA, the CDR3 is TGTGCCAGTAGTCCCCCCCCCTTTAGCGGCTCCTACAATGAGCAGTTCTTC.